This T cell receptor (beta chain) appears in the sequencing data of a study of shared clonotypes between healthy human individuals. Germline V gene lookup returns CDR1 MNHNY and CDR2 SVGAGI (reference sequence). V trimming: 7 bases; J trimming: 7 bases; junction bases outside the gene matches: 14. There are 16 residues in the CDR3. Only in-frame clones appear in the TCRdb table, and some are missing; sequencing was by immunoSEQ multiplex PCR. The sample yields roughly 1 million clones, roughly 80% seen once. As to this clone: No antigen is known for it.

General study findings and limits: Across subsets, estimated richness was generally greater for naive than for memory populations. A handful of donors showed sharing of about 4.6% of naive CD4 clonotypes.

The chain uses TRBV6-6 and TRBJ1-4; 8 bases map to TRBD1. The receptor comes from a man younger than 35 in good health. The source material was memory CD4+ T cells sorted from blood. Subset denoted: CD45RA-negative fraction. The CDR3 sequence is CASNKRAQGAREKLFF. CDR3 coding DNA: TGTGCCAGCAACAAAAGAGCCCAGGGGGCGCGTGAAAAACTGTTTTTT.